This TCR beta chain was retrieved from a study of CDR3 diversity in severe acne. TCRdb recomputed calls from the PCR reads with MiXCR, one row per CDR3 protein. The sample has more than 85,000 distinct CDR3 sequences; about half are singletons. This CDR3 contains 18 residues. V was trimmed by 8 bases and J by 3 bases, leaving 28 bases between them. Germline CDR1 reads MNHNY; CDR2 reads SVGAGI (reference sequence). This clonotype was observed at least ten times. The material sequenced was blood. The sequence was collected from a male donor with acne. The chain recombines TRBV6-6 with TRBJ1-2; a weak D match, TRBD1 (6 bases). In nucleotides, the CDR3 is TGTGCCAGCCTGGGCATAAGGAAAATACAAGGGGGTGACTATGGCTACACCTTC. Translation gives CASLGIRKIQGGDYGYTF.